Following are 9 T cell receptor beta chains from one sample sequenced in a study of T cells in Graves' hyperthyroidism and ophthalmopathy (dated by TCRdb to the late 2010s). Receptor amplification or capture employed multiplex PCR. Sequencing used an Illumina HiSeq 2000. Amplification of TCR beta CDR3 regions was carried out from RNA transcripts. A first-round RT-PCR of the TCR CDR3 used the HTBI primer set with the Qiagen OneStep RT-PCR kit. TCRdb reprocessing: public reads trimmed at Q25 with fastp, clones called with MiXCR, in-frame beta chains kept. Every CDR3 protein is listed once, alongside the most common genes and DNA of its rows. A total of about 550,000 distinct CDR3 sequences appear in this sample, about 20% of them only once. Roughly 29% of the sample goes to the ten largest clones. Sequencing was performed on blood. The receptor set was obtained from a young man with Graves' hyperthyroidism.

This clonotype was seen at least ten times. CDR3 nucleotide sequence: TGTGCCAGCAGCCAGGGACACACTGAAGCTTTCTTT. It yields the protein CASSQGHTEAFF. The rearrangement joins TRBV16 to TRBJ1-1, with a tentative D call TRBD1 (5 bases). Germline V gene sequence: CDR1 KGHSY, CDR2 FQNENV. This CDR3 is 12 amino acids long. V dropped 3 bases and J dropped 3 bases, with 5 bases sitting between them. The full variable domain, completed using reference TRBV16 and TRBJ1-1, is GEEVAQTPKHLVRGEGQKAKLYCAPIKGHSYVFWYQQVLKNEFKFLISFQNENVFDETGMPKERFSAKCLPNSPCSLEIQATKLEDSAVYFCASSQGHTEAFFGQGTRLTVV.

With regard to this clonotype: A much larger clone differs from this one at a single base, so this may be a read error. CDR3 in DNA: TGTGCCAGCAGTCCCCACCGGGACAGGATTTTTCGTGGCTACACCTTC. Translation: CASSPHRDRIFRGYTF. This chain connects TRBV7-8 to TRBJ1-2, with 8 bases aligning to TRBD1. This CDR3 contains 16 residues. V shed 6 bases, J shed 7 bases, and the junction held 16 bases outside the gene matches. Germline-derived CDR1 and CDR2 are SGHVS and FQNEAQ.

The rearrangement links TRBV7-9 to TRBJ2-2, with D uncertain. Germline CDR1 is SEHNR and CDR2 is FQNEAQ (reference sequence). V lost 5 bases and J lost 5, with 6 bases in between. This CDR3 region has 12 residues. CDR3 DNA sequence: TGTGCCAGCAGCCGAGAAACCGGGGAGCTGTTTTTT. Its translation: CASSRETGELFF.

Ten or more counts support this clonotype. This chain joins TRBV7-9 and TRBJ2-7; D may be TRBD2 (6 bases). Germline CDR1 and CDR2: SEHNR and FQNEAQ (reference sequence). The CDR3 is made up of 14 amino acids. V was shortened by 1 base and J by 3 bases, with 10 bases between the two germline ends. The CDR3 region is CASSLGTKNYEQYF. The CDR3 DNA is TGTGCCAGCAGCTTAGGGACTAAAAACTACGAGCAGTACTTC.

The chain combines TRBV12-3 or TRBV12-4 with TRBJ2-7, with D possibly TRBD2 on 5 matching bases. The V end was cut by 7 bases, the J end by 5 bases, with 15 bases between. CDR3 length: 13 amino acids. Here the CDR3 reads CASTLSSQHEQYF. The DNA of the CDR3 is TGTGCCAGCACCCTATCTAGCCAGCACGAGCAGTACTTC.

The chain uses TRBV27 and TRBJ1-1, with a tentative D call TRBD1 (6 bases). V dropped 6 bases and J dropped 3 bases, with 23 bases sitting between them. Germline V gene lookup returns CDR1 MNHEY and CDR2 SMNVEV (reference sequence). The CDR3 loop spans 17 amino acids. The CDR3 DNA sequence: TGTGCCAGCAGCATTTGGGGACACAACAGCGGGGACACTGAAGCTTTCTTT. Translating gives CASSIWGHNSGDTEAFF.

This clonotype was observed many times. The chain is built from TRBV12-3 or TRBV12-4 and TRBJ1-5; the match to TRBD1 covers 7 bases. Trimming removed 5 bases from V and 7 bases from J; junction bases left unmatched: 8. The CDR3 totals 14 residues. CDR3 DNA sequence: TGTGCCAGCAGTCTCACGACAGGGCGGCAGCCCCAGCATTTT. This sequence encodes CASSLTTGRQPQHF.

This clonotype was counted a few times. This CDR3 is missing its conserved last phenylalanine or tryptophan, likely due to a read error. This chain uses TRBV11-2 with TRBJ2-7, with D perhaps matching TRBD1 (6 bases). The CDR3 has 13 residues. Germline-derived CDR1 and CDR2 are SGHAT and FQNNGV. Trimming cost V 3 bases and J 5 bases, with 11 bases left between them. In DNA form, the CDR3 reads TGTGCCAGCAGCTTCGAGGGGGTGAACGAGCAGTACTGC. Amino acids: CASSFEGVNEQYC.

At least ten counts were recorded for this clonotype. The rearrangement uses TRBV6-1 and TRBJ1-1; tentatively, D is TRBD1 (5 bases). Germline CDR1 and CDR2: MNHNS and SASEGT. Trimming left V 6 bases short and J 0 bases short, with 11 bases between. The CDR3 loop spans 14 amino acids. CDR3 amino acids: CASRGKGLNTEAFF. CDR3 in DNA: TGTGCCAGCAGGGGGAAGGGGCTGAACACTGAAGCTTTCTTT.